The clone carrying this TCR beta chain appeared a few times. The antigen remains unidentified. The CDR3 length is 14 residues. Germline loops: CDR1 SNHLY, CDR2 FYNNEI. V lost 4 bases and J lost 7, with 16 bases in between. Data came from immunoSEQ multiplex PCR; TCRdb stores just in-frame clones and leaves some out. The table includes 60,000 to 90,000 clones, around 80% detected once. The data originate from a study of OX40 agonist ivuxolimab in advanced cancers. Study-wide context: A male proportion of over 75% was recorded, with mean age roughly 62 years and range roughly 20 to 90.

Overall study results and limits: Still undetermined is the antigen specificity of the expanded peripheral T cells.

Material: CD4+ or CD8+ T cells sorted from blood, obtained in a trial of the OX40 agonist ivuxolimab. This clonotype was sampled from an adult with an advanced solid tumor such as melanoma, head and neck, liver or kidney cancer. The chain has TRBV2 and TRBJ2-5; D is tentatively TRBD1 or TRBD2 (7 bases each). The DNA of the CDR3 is TGTGCCAGCAGTGGGTCAGGGGGGAGGGGGACCCAGTACTTC. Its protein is CASSGSGGRGTQYF.